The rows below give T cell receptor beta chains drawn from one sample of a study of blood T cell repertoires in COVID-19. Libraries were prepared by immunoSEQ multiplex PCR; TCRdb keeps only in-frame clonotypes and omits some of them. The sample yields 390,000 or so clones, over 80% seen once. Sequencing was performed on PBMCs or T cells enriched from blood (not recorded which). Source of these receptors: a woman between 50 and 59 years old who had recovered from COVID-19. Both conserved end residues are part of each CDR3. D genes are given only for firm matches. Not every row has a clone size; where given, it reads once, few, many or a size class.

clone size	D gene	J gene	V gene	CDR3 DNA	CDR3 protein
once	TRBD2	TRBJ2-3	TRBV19	TGTGCCAGTAGTAAGGGGACTAGCGGGAGTGTCGTCACAGATACGCAGTATTTT	CASSKGTSGSVVTDTQYF
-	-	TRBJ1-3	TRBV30	TGTGCCTGGAGTGAGGGGTCCTCTGGAAACACCATATATTTT	CAWSEGSSGNTIYF
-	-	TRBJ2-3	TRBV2	TGTGCCAGCAGTATGTGGGACAAAATCCCCACAGATACGCAGTATTTT	CASSMWDKIPTDTQYF
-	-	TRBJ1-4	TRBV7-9	TGTGCCAGCAGCTGGGCATTATCGGGATTAGGTGAAAAACTGTTTTTT	CASSWALSGLGEKLFF
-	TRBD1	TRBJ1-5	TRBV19	TGTGCCAGTAGTTACCCCCCCCGTTCAGGGGGAGGCAATCAGCCCCAGCATTTT	CASSYPPRSGGGNQPQHF
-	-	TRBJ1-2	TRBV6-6	TGTGCCAGCAGTTCTAATCCCACGGGGAAGGATGGCTACACCTTC	CASSSNPTGKDGYTF
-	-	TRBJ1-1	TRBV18	TGTGCCAGCTCACCACCGAGGCCTGAACAGCGGGGCACTGAAGCTTTCTTT	CASSPPRPEQRGTEAFF
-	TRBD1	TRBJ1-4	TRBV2	TGTGCCAGCAGGGCCGACAGGGGGCGTTCAACTAATGAAAAACTGTTTTTT	CASRADRGRSTNEKLFF
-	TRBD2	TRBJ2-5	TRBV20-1	TGCAGTGCTAGTTTTTCTAGCGGGATAATAGGCGCTGAGACCCAGTACTTC	CSASFSSGIIGAETQYF
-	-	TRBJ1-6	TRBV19	TGTGCCAGTTCCATAGACTCCTATAATTCACCCCTCCACTTT	CASSIDSYNSPLHF
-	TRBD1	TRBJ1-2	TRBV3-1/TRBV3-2	TGTGCCAGCAGCACTCAGGGGGCGCGGGGCTACACCTTC	CASSTQGARGYTF
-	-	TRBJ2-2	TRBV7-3	TGTGCCAGCAGCCCTTACCAGACCGGGGAGCTGTTTTTT	CASSPYQTGELFF
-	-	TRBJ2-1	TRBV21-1	TGTGCCAGCAGCAAAGGTAGCGGACAGGGCTACAATGAGCAGTTCTTC	CASSKGSGQGYNEQFF
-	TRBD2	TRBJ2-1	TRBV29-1	TGCAGCGTTGAGTATTACCCGACTAGCGGAGGGCCCATCTTTCTTGAGCAGTTCTTC	CSVEYYPTSGGPIFLEQFF